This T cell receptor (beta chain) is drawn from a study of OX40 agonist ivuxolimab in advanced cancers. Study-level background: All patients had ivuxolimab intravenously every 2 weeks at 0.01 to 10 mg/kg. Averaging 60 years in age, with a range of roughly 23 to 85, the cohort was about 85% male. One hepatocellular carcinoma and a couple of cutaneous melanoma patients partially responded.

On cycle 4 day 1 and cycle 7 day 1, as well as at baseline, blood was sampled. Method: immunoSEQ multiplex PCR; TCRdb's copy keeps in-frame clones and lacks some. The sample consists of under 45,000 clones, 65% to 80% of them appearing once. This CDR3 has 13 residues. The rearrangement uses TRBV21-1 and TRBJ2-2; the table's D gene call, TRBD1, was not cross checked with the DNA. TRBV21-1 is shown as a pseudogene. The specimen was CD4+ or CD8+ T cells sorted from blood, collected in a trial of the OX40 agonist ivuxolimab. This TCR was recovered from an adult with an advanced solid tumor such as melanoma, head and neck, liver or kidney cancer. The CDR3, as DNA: TGTGCCAGCAGACACAGGGGGACCGGGGAGCTGTTTTTT. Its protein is CASRHRGTGELFF.